One and the same sample provided the 31 T cell receptor beta chains below, sequenced in a study of T-cell memory formation after mild COVID-19. TCRdb re-analysed the 5' RACE reads in MiXCR, keeping a single row per CDR3 protein. The repertoire includes 350,000 to 500,000 distinct CDR3 sequences, roughly 18% of them detected once, and roughly a fifth sits in the top ten. The specimen was PBMCs or a T cell subset sorted from them (not recorded which). These receptors were taken from a man aged 18 to 30 who had mild COVID-19 (a few samples of this study predate the infection). Cell type and time point are not known.

J is TRBJ1-6 and V is TRBV6-1, with 9 bases that match TRBD1. The CDR3 loop spans 13 amino acids. With 9 bases clipped from V and 9 bases from J, the junction kept 6 bases outside the gene matches. Germline assignment: CDR1 MNHNS and CDR2 SASEGT. The CDR3 protein is CASGGQGSSPLHF. The DNA for the CDR3 is TGTGCCAGTGGGGGACAGGGTAGTTCACCCCTCCACTTT.

This chain connects TRBV7-9 to TRBJ2-3; possibly TRBD1 or TRBD2 for D (5 bases each). The germline gives CDR1 SEHNR, CDR2 FQNEAQ (reference sequence). The V end was cut by 6 bases, the J end by 2 bases, with 9 bases between. CDR3 length: 13 amino acids. Here the CDR3 DNA reads TGTGCCAGCAGAGTTGGGACCACAGATACGCAGTATTTT. Amino acids: CASRVGTTDTQYF.

This clonotype was observed a few times. This chain links TRBV5-1 with TRBJ1-4; D not certain. CDR3 size: 14 residues. Trimming shortened V by 6 bases and J by 8 bases, and 17 bases separated the two germline ends. Germline V gene sequence: CDR1 SGHRS, CDR2 YFSETQ. CDR3 nucleotides: TGCGCCAGCAAGTTGGGCGAGGGAGGAGAAAAACTGTTTTTT. Its protein is CASKLGEGGEKLFF.

The CDR3 reads CASSPNRQINIQYF. The CDR3, as DNA: TGTGCCAGCAGCCCTAACAGGCAGATAAACATTCAGTACTTC. J is TRBJ2-4 and V is TRBV7-2, with D possibly being TRBD1 (5 bases). The CDR3 is 14 residues long. Germline V gene lookup returns CDR1 SGHTA and CDR2 FQGNSA. Trimming removed 5 bases from V and 6 bases from J, with 14 bases in between.

This chain links TRBV20-1 with TRBJ2-3; the D gene is possibly TRBD1 (6 bases). The length of the CDR3 is 12 residues. The V end was cut by 3 bases, the J end by 9 bases, with 13 bases between. Germline CDR1 is DFQATT and CDR2 is SNEGSKA (reference sequence). Here the CDR3 reads CSASSTGNTQYF. The DNA for the CDR3 is TGCAGTGCTAGTAGTACAGGGAACACGCAGTATTTT.

In this sample, this clonotype turned up many times. The chain joins TRBV7-2 to TRBJ2-3, with 11 positions matching TRBD2. This CDR3 comprises 18 residues. Germline V gene data show CDR1 as SGHTA and CDR2 as FQGNSA. The V gene end was trimmed by 3 bases and the J gene end by 6 bases; junction bases not matched to a gene: 14. The DNA for the CDR3 is TGTGCCAGCAGCTTTGCGACTAGCGGGGTCCCTGGTGAGGATACGCAGTATTTT. It codes for CASSFATSGVPGEDTQYF.

This clonotype was seen ten or more times. The chain employs TRBV5-1 and TRBJ1-5, with D tentatively TRBD1 (5 bases). Per germline, CDR1 SGHRS and CDR2 YFSETQ. The CDR3 has 14 amino acids. V lost 2 bases to trimming and J lost 5 bases, with 11 bases between them. CDR3 in DNA: TGCGCCAGCAGCTTCAGTGGGGCAGATCAGCCCCAGCATTTT. Residues: CASSFSGADQPQHF.

At least ten counts were recorded for this clonotype. The chain links TRBV5-1 to TRBJ2-1; D perhaps matches TRBD1 (6 bases). The length of the CDR3 is 14 residues. The V end lost 4 bases, the J end lost 4 bases, and 12 bases lay between the germline ends. Germline loops: CDR1 SGHRS, CDR2 YFSETQ. CDR3: CASSTYREYNEQFF. The CDR3 DNA follows: TGCGCCAGCAGCACCTACAGGGAGTACAATGAGCAGTTCTTC. Supplemented by reference TRBV5-1 and TRBJ2-1, the full variable domain reads KAGVTQTPRYLIKTRGQQVTLSCSPISGHRSVSWYQQTPGQGLQFLFEYFSETQRNKGNFPGRFSGRQFSNSRSEMNVSTLELGDSALYLCASSTYREYNEQFFGPGTRLTVL.

This clonotype came up a few times. The chain links TRBV7-9 to TRBJ1-1; D gene unclear. The V end lost 6 bases, the J end lost 5 bases, and 13 bases lay between the germline ends. CDR3 size: 13 residues. Germline values: CDR1 SEHNR, CDR2 FQNEAQ (reference sequence). The CDR3 here is CASRDNLETEAFF. The CDR3 region has the DNA TGTGCCAGCAGAGACAACCTGGAGACTGAAGCTTTCTTT.

Only a few counts were recorded for this clonotype. The chain links TRBV6-2 or TRBV6-3 to TRBJ2-6; 9 nucleotides match TRBD1. The CDR3 runs to 18 residues. Germline V gives CDR1 MNHEY, CDR2 SVGEGT. With 7 bases clipped from V and 0 bases from J, the junction kept 10 bases outside the gene matches. The CDR3 is CASTIKGQGYSGANVLTF. The DNA of the CDR3 is TGTGCCAGCACCATCAAGGGACAGGGTTACTCTGGGGCCAACGTCCTGACTTTC.

This clonotype was picked up a small number of times. The genes are TRBV20-1 and TRBJ2-2, with a possible D match to TRBD2 (7 bases). Germline lookup yields CDR1 DFQATT and CDR2 SNEGSKA (reference sequence). Trimming removed 4 bases from V and 3 bases from J, with 12 bases in between. This CDR3 contains 14 residues. CDR3 amino acids: CSAIGGLDTGELFF. DNA of the CDR3: TGCAGTGCTATCGGGGGGCTGGACACCGGGGAGCTGTTTTTT.

This clonotype has at least ten counts. The genes are TRBV7-9 and TRBJ2-2; TRBD1 might be the D (5 bases). The germline gives CDR1 SEHNR, CDR2 FQNEAQ (reference sequence). Trimming took 3 bases from V and 2 from J, leaving 10 bases between them. This CDR3 comprises 15 residues. Here the CDR3 DNA reads TGTGCCAGCAGCTTGGACAAGATCAACACCGGGGAGCTGTTTTTT. Encoded protein: CASSLDKINTGELFF.

The chain links TRBV27 to TRBJ2-7; 9 positions match TRBD1. The CDR3 is made up of 15 amino acids. Per germline, CDR1 MNHEY and CDR2 SMNVEV (reference sequence). Losses at the gene ends were 6 bases for V and 4 bases for J; bases not matched to a gene: 10. This CDR3 is CASSPYRGLGYEQYF. The CDR3 DNA sequence: TGTGCCAGCAGCCCTTACAGGGGGCTCGGGTACGAGCAGTACTTC.

V and J are TRBV27 and TRBJ1-6, with D maybe TRBD1 (5 bases). Germline V gene data show CDR1 as MNHEY and CDR2 as SMNVEV (reference sequence). The CDR3 has 13 amino acids. Trimming removed 4 bases from V and 5 bases from J, with 6 bases in between. The CDR3 nucleotides are TGTGCCAGCAGTTGGGGGAATAATTCACCCCTCCACTTT. Translated, it gives CASSWGNNSPLHF.

V gene TRBV6-5 combines with J gene TRBJ2-7; TRBD2 agrees at 8 bases. CDR3 length equals 15 residues. Germline trimming cut 2 bases from V and 2 bases from J; bases unmatched to any gene: 5. Germline V gene data show CDR1 as MNHEY and CDR2 as SVGAGI. The DNA for the CDR3 is TGTGCCAGCAGTTACCTCGGGGGGGCCACCTACGAGCAGTACTTC. This codes for CASSYLGGATYEQYF.

The chain has TRBV6-2 or TRBV6-3 and TRBJ2-7; D possibly corresponds to TRBD1 (6 bases). This CDR3 has 15 residues. Germline CDR1 MNHEY, CDR2 SVGEGT. The V end was cut by 2 bases, the J end by 0 bases, with 11 bases between. CDR3 in amino acids: CASSYDPGHSYEQYF. In DNA form, the CDR3 reads TGTGCCAGCAGTTACGACCCGGGACACTCCTACGAGCAGTACTTC.

This clonotype was seen a few times. The chain links TRBV20-1 to TRBJ2-2; D is uncertain. The V end lost 6 bases, the J end lost 0 bases, and 8 bases lay between the germline ends. Germline lookup yields CDR1 DFQATT and CDR2 SNEGSKA (reference sequence). The CDR3 length is 13 residues. The DNA for the CDR3 is TGCAGTGCAACTGCAGCGAACACCGGGGAGCTGTTTTTT. Protein sequence: CSATAANTGELFF.

This sequence joins TRBV5-1 and TRBJ1-1, with TRBD1 identical over 9 bases. The V gene end was trimmed by 4 bases and the J gene end by 0 bases; junction bases not matched to a gene: 10. CDR1 is SGHRS and CDR2 is YFSETQ in the germline V gene. This CDR3 has 17 amino acids. The CDR3 DNA sequence: TGCGCCAGCAGCAGACAGGGGGTCAGTCCGATGAACACTGAAGCTTTCTTT. Translation gives CASSRQGVSPMNTEAFF.

The chain links TRBV7-3 to TRBJ2-1; 12 bases align to TRBD2. J lost 2 bases, V lost 5 bases, and 4 bases had no gene match. The CDR3 spans 16 residues. Germline values: CDR1 SGHTA, CDR2 FQGTGA. This CDR3 is CASSLRLAGAYNEQFF. The CDR3 coding sequence is TGTGCCAGCAGCCTCCGACTAGCGGGGGCCTACAATGAGCAGTTCTTC. Full variable domain (rest looked up from reference TRBV7-3 and TRBJ2-1): GAGVSQTPSNKVTEKGKYVELRCDPISGHTALYWYRQSLGQGPEFLIYFQGTGAADDSGLPNDRFFAVRPEGSVSTLKIQRTERGDSAVYLCASSLRLAGAYNEQFFGPGTRLTVL.

This chain connects TRBV7-8 to TRBJ1-5; D uncertain. The CDR3 covers 17 residues. Germline-derived CDR1 and CDR2 are SGHVS and FQNEAQ. V was cut by 2 bases and J by 0 bases, with 14 bases left in between. The CDR3 loop reads CASSLIRVPNSNQPQHF. The CDR3 region has the DNA TGTGCCAGCAGCTTAATTCGAGTGCCTAATAGCAATCAGCCCCAGCATTTT.

The chain is built from TRBV7-9 and TRBJ2-7; tentative D call: TRBD1 (6 bases). V lost 1 base and J 4 bases, leaving 11 bases between the germline ends. Germline values: CDR1 SEHNR, CDR2 FQNEAQ (reference sequence). The CDR3 runs 14 residues. CDR3 DNA: TGTGCCAGCAGCTTAGTAGGACAGAATTACGAGCAGTACGTC. It yields the protein CASSLVGQNYEQYV.

In its sample, this clonotype was seen a few times. V and J are TRBV7-6 and TRBJ1-2, with D perhaps TRBD1 (6 bases). Trimming removed 7 bases at V and 3 bases at J, with 18 bases between. The CDR3 consists of 15 residues. The germline V gene encodes CDR1 SGHVS and CDR2 FNYEAQ. The CDR3 DNA sequence: TGTGCCAGCACCCTAGAGGCAGGGGATCACTATGGCTACACCTTC. Protein product: CASTLEAGDHYGYTF. Drawing the rest from reference TRBV7-6 and TRBJ1-2, the complete variable domain is GAGVSQSPRYKVTKRGQDVALRCDPISGHVSLYWYRQALGQGPEFLTYFNYEAQQDKSGLPNDRFSAERPEGSISTLTIQRTEQRDSAMYRCASTLEAGDHYGYTFGSGTRLTVV.

The chain recombines TRBV7-9 with TRBJ2-2; a possible D gene is TRBD1 (6 bases). This CDR3 is 15 amino acids long. Germline V gives CDR1 SEHNR, CDR2 FQNEAQ (reference sequence). Trimming shortened V by 4 bases and J by 4 bases, and 13 bases separated the two germline ends. CDR3 sequence (DNA): TGTGCCAGCAGCTCAAAAACAGGGAGCACCGGGGAGCTGTTTTTT. This encodes CASSSKTGSTGELFF.

The chain has TRBV4-3 and TRBJ2-5; tentatively, D is TRBD1 or TRBD2 (5 bases each). The CDR3 sequence is 13 residues long. The germline V and J ends were trimmed by 2 bases and 4 bases, with 8 bases remaining between them. Germline V CDR1 and CDR2: LGHNA, YSLEER. The CDR3 region has the DNA TGCGCCAGCAGCCAACAGAGGGGAGAGACCCAGTACTTC. This encodes CASSQQRGETQYF.

This chain uses TRBV3-1 with TRBJ1-2; possibly TRBD1 for D (6 bases). The V end lost 2 bases, the J end lost 5 bases, and 15 bases lay between the germline ends. The CDR3 is 15 residues long. Germline CDR1 and CDR2: LGHDT and YNNKEL (reference sequence). The DNA for the CDR3 is TGTGCCAGCAGCCAATCTATTTGGGGGCGGTATGGCTACACCTTC. This gives the protein CASSQSIWGRYGYTF.

The CDR3 loop reads CASGLVLVGGYTF. CDR3 coding DNA: TGTGCTAGTGGTTTGGTACTGGTGGGCGGCTACACCTTC. The J gene is TRBJ1-2, the V gene TRBV12-5; D call uncertain. Trimming left V 0 bases short and J 8 bases short, with 10 bases between. The CDR3 is 13 amino acids. The germline CDR1 and CDR2 sequences are LGHNT and FRNRAP.

The sample holds a few counts of this clonotype. This chain uses TRBV18 with TRBJ2-1; 7 bases are shared with TRBD2. Germline lookup yields CDR1 KGHSH and CDR2 LQKENI. V was pared by 0 bases and J by 4 bases, with 6 bases of the junction left unmatched. The CDR3 length is 16 residues. CDR3 loop: CASSPPSGLGYNEQFF. CDR3 DNA sequence: TGTGCCAGCTCACCACCCTCTGGACTAGGTTACAATGAGCAGTTCTTC.

V is TRBV7-3 and J is TRBJ1-1; D remains unclear. The V and J ends lost 6 bases and 3 bases respectively, with 17 bases between them. The CDR3 length is 15 residues. Germline V gives CDR1 SGHTA, CDR2 FQGTGA. The CDR3 DNA reads as TGTGCCAGCAGTCCAGGTGGCCCGAAGCACACTGAAGCTTTCTTT. As protein: CASSPGGPKHTEAFF.

This clonotype appeared many times. This chain links TRBV7-2 with TRBJ1-1, with TRBD1 as a possible D gene (5 bases). This CDR3 is 12 amino acids long. Germline assignment: CDR1 SGHTA and CDR2 FQGNSA. V lost 1 base and J lost 10, with 10 bases in between. The CDR3 DNA reads TGTGCCAGCAGCTTAGAATCCGGGGGAGCTTTCTTT. This sequence encodes CASSLESGGAFF.

This clonotype showed up many times. The rearrangement uses TRBV11-2 and TRBJ2-5; D unresolved. There are 12 residues in the CDR3. Trimming left V 3 bases short and J 9 bases short, with 11 bases between. The germline V gene has CDR1 SGHAT and CDR2 FQNNGV. Here the CDR3 reads CASSFISSAQYF. CDR3 DNA sequence: TGTGCCAGCAGCTTCATCAGTTCGGCCCAGTACTTC.

A few counts support this clonotype. V is TRBV3-1 and J is TRBJ1-1, with D perhaps matching TRBD1 (6 bases). Trimming removed 5 bases from V and 1 base from J, with 11 bases in between. The germline V gene has CDR1 LGHDT and CDR2 YNNKEL (reference sequence). CDR3 size: 14 residues. DNA for the CDR3: TGTGCCAGCAGCTGGACAGTGAAGAACACTGAAGCTTTCTTT. Translating gives CASSWTVKNTEAFF.